The 3 T cell receptor beta chains below come from one sample, sequenced in a study of cytomegalovirus exposure and HLA in healthy donors. Use of 60 Vbeta and 13 Jbeta primers characterized the PCR. Repertoires were generated with immunoSEQ multiplex PCR, while TCRdb's copy carries only in-frame clones and drops some. The sample yields about 140,000 clones, around 90% seen once. Material: PBMCs. The receptors originated from a woman between 35 and 50 years old in good health and CMV-seronegative.

This chain links TRBV6-1 with TRBJ2-7; 9 positions agree with TRBD2. Germline V CDR1 and CDR2: MNHNS, SASEGT. The CDR3 consists of 13 residues. The trim removed 3 bases at V and 5 bases at J, leaving 2 bases unmatched. In nucleotides, the CDR3 is TGTGCCAGCAGTGAGGGACTAGCTCACGAGCAGTACTTC. Its protein is CASSEGLAHEQYF.

This chain uses TRBV5-1 with TRBJ2-4; 11 bases are shared with TRBD1. This CDR3 has 14 amino acids. V trimming: 4 bases; J trimming: 6 bases; junction bases outside the gene matches: 3. Per germline, CDR1 SGHRS and CDR2 YFSETQ. CDR3 coding DNA: TGCGCCAGCAGCCAGGGACAGGGGGGAAACATTCAGTACTTC. Translated, it gives CASSQGQGGNIQYF.

This clone is a singleton in its sample. V and J are TRBV28 and TRBJ2-7, with TRBD1 identical over 10 bases. V was pared by 6 bases and J by 1 base, with 6 bases of the junction left unmatched. Germline values: CDR1 MDHEN, CDR2 SYDVKM. CDR3 length: 15 amino acids. CDR3 sequence: CASRAGQGGSYEQYF. As DNA, the CDR3 is TGTGCCAGCAGGGCCGGACAGGGGGGATCCTACGAGCAGTACTTC.